A selection of T cell receptor beta chains follows, all from one sample in a study of cytomegalovirus exposure and HLA in healthy donors. Sequenced by immunoSEQ multiplex PCR; TCRdb stores in-frame clones only, minus some. Seen here are hundreds of thousands of clones, around 89% observed once, and the top ten hold about 1%. The specimen sequenced was PBMCs. These receptors were obtained from a woman aged 18-35 years in good health and CMV-seronegative. Each CDR3 is given with its conserved first and last residue. D genes are given only for firm matches. Clone size is shown for a subset of rows, as once, few, many or a class of expanded clone.

TRBV11-2	TRBJ2-5	TRBD2	-	CASSLGGLAREQYF	TGTGCCAGCAGCTTAGGGGGACTAGCGCGAGAGCAGTACTTC
TRBV7-2	TRBJ2-2	-	-	CASSSTRTGELFF	TGTGCCAGCAGCTCAACCCGGACCGGGGAGCTGTTTTTT
TRBV5-4	TRBJ2-1	TRBD2	-	CASSLGTSGYNEQFF	TGTGCCAGCAGCTTAGGGACTAGCGGCTACAATGAGCAGTTCTTC
TRBV11-2	TRBJ2-7	TRBD2	-	CASSLRLAGVLYEQYF	TGTGCCAGCAGCTTGAGACTAGCGGGAGTGTTATACGAGCAGTACTTC
TRBV6-5	TRBJ1-2	-	-	CASSYDRQDGYTF	TGTGCCAGCAGTTACGACAGGCAGGATGGCTACACCTTC
TRBV6-6	TRBJ2-1	TRBD2	-	CASSLHEREPYNEQFF	TGTGCCAGCAGCCTCCACGAGCGGGAACCCTACAATGAGCAGTTCTTC
TRBV5-1	TRBJ1-3	-	-	CASSLVPFPGNTIYF	TGCGCCAGCAGCTTGGTCCCCTTTCCTGGAAACACCATATATTTT
TRBV19	TRBJ2-7	-	once	CASSIGARAYEQYF	TGTGCCAGTAGTATAGGCGCTAGAGCCTACGAGCAGTACTTC
TRBV7-2	TRBJ2-5	-	-	CASSLGGFRQETQYF	TGTGCCAGCAGCTTAGGTGGTTTCAGGCAAGAGACCCAGTACTTC
TRBV19	TRBJ2-1	-	once	CASSNGPTSYSEQFF	TGTGCCAGTAGTAACGGGCCCACTAGCTACAGTGAGCAGTTCTTC
TRBV2	TRBJ2-2	-	-	CASSRKLPGLITGELFF	TGTGCCAGCAGCCGCAAACTTCCGGGTTTAATCACCGGGGAGCTGTTTTTT
TRBV4-2	TRBJ2-7	TRBD1	once	CASSYGQGSYEQYF	TGTGCCAGCAGCTACGGACAGGGGAGCTACGAGCAGTACTTC